This T cell receptor beta chain was documented in a study of T-cell reconstitution after alpha-beta-depleted transplantation in children. V shed 2 bases, J shed 1 base, and the junction held 5 bases outside the gene matches. CDR3 length: 17 residues. Germline assignment: CDR1 KGHSH and CDR2 LQKENI. Study results and limitations: Several hundred expanded graft clones reportedly supplied alpha-beta T cells about two months after transplant. By one year post-transplant, T-cell counts and diversity largely arose from T cells that were newly produced.

Unique molecular identifiers were used in preparing the TCRbeta library. In TCRdb, the PCR reads were re-called with MiXCR into one record per CDR3 protein. The sample records some 300,000 distinct CDR3 sequences, around 7.3% being singletons. Of note for this clonotype: Antigen specificity is unknown.

Sequenced here: peripheral blood, sampled 360 days after TCRalphabeta/CD19-depleted stem cell transplant. The rearrangement links TRBV18 to TRBJ2-6; 7 positions agree with TRBD1. The receptor was isolated from a female patient between 2 and 15 years old who had a stem cell transplant for Fanconi anemia, so the T cells may come from the graft donor. The chain's CDR3 is CASSPIDRASGANVLTF. CDR3 sequence (DNA): TGTGCCAGCTCACCAATTGACAGGGCATCTGGGGCCAACGTCCTGACTTTC.